This passage covers 25 T cell receptor beta chains from one sample sequenced in a study of T cells in Graves' hyperthyroidism and ophthalmopathy. It was RNA transcripts that yielded the amplified TCR beta CDR3 regions. A set of HTBI primers served as the primers for a first-round RT-PCR of the TCR CDR3. TCRdb re-derived calls from the multiplex PCR reads in MiXCR, one entry per CDR3 protein. The sample lists 300,000 to 450,000 distinct CDR3 sequences; around 15% were seen once. Sample: blood. Receptors were obtained from a woman aged 30 to 39 with Graves' ophthalmopathy.

This clonotype was counted a single time. V gene TRBV6-1 combines with J gene TRBJ2-7, with TRBD2 matching 9 bases. The length of the CDR3 is 17 residues. Trimming removed 2 bases from V and 1 base from J; junction bases left unmatched: 9. The germline V gene has CDR1 MNHNS and CDR2 SASEGT. CDR3 amino acids: CASSELAGRARSYEQYF. The CDR3 DNA follows: TGTGCCAGCAGTGAACTAGCGGGGAGGGCCAGGTCCTACGAGCAGTACTTC.

This clonotype was found many times. This chain connects TRBV13 to TRBJ2-1; TRBD2 matches at 9 bases. Germline V lookup: CDR1 PRHDT, CDR2 FYEKMQ (reference sequence). This CDR3 region has 14 residues. Germline trimming cut 2 bases from V and 5 bases from J; bases unmatched to any gene: 1. Here the CDR3 reads CASSLSSGDNEQFF. CDR3 coding DNA: TGTGCCAGCAGCTTATCTAGCGGGGACAATGAGCAGTTCTTC.

In its sample, this clonotype was seen many times. The chain carries TRBV30 and TRBJ2-7, with 11 bases identical to TRBD1. Germline loops: CDR1 GTSNPN, CDR2 SVGIG (reference sequence). The CDR3 is 14 residues long. After removal of 2 bases from V and 2 bases from J, the junction contained 2 bases not matched to a gene. The CDR3 spells CAWSPGQGAYEQYF. The DNA of the CDR3 is TGTGCCTGGAGTCCGGGACAGGGGGCCTACGAGCAGTACTTC.

This clonotype was seen many times. This rearrangement joins TRBV7-2 to TRBJ2-1; D is unresolved. V dropped 5 bases and J dropped 11 bases, with 13 bases sitting between them. CDR1 and CDR2 (germline): SGHTA, FQGNSA. The CDR3 is made up of 12 amino acids. For the CDR3, the DNA is TGTGCCAGCAGCCCTCCGGTGGGTAAGCAGTTCTTC. It translates to CASSPPVGKQFF.

This clonotype came up a few times. The rearrangement joins TRBV9 to TRBJ2-7; D is unclear. Germline CDR1 SGDLS, CDR2 YYNGEE. This CDR3 region has 13 residues. Trimming left V 0 bases short and J 6 bases short, with 10 bases between. This CDR3 reads CASSVASLSEQYF. The CDR3 DNA sequence: TGTGCCAGCAGCGTAGCCTCTCTTTCCGAGCAGTACTTC.

This clonotype was detected many times. The chain couples TRBV5-5 to TRBJ1-2; a weak D match, TRBD1 (5 bases). V was trimmed by 5 bases and J by 7 bases, leaving 18 bases between them. The germline CDR1 and CDR2 sequences are SGHKS and YYEKEE (reference sequence). There are 14 residues in the CDR3. DNA for the CDR3: TGTGCCAGCAGAACAGAGGGGTACGTTTCTGGCTACACCTTC. It encodes CASRTEGYVSGYTF.

In the case of this clonotype: A much larger clone lies one base from this, so it may be a read error. The V call is TRBV2, the J call TRBJ1-5; no firm D call. This CDR3 is 14 amino acids long. CDR1 and CDR2 (germline): SNHLY, FYNNEI. The CDR3 DNA reads TGTGCCAGCTGTGAGTGGGCATTCAATCAGCCCCAGCATTTT. Protein sequence: CASCEWAFNQPQHF.

This clonotype was found many times. The chain's CDR3 is CAMEGSGDNYGYTF. The CDR3, as DNA: TGTGCCATGGAAGGTTCCGGGGATAACTATGGCTACACCTTC. The chain employs TRBV30 and TRBJ1-2, with D uncertain. The germline V and J ends were trimmed by 8 bases and 1 base, with 17 bases remaining between them. Germline loops: CDR1 GTSNPN, CDR2 SVGIG (reference sequence). The CDR3 runs to 14 residues.

The chain employs TRBV27 and TRBJ2-1, with D possibly TRBD2 on 7 matching bases. This CDR3 is 16 amino acids long. Germline loops: CDR1 MNHEY, CDR2 SMNVEV (reference sequence). V dropped 2 bases and J dropped 7 bases, with 18 bases sitting between them. In nucleotides, the CDR3 is TGTGCCAGCAGTTTAGGAGGAGGGGGGGGGAGGAATGAGCAGTTCTTC. It is translated as CASSLGGGGGRNEQFF.

There are a few counts of this clonotype. This chain connects TRBV10-1 to TRBJ2-2; D is possibly TRBD2 (7 bases). CDR3 length: 15 residues. Per germline, CDR1 WNHNN and CDR2 SYGVQD (reference sequence). V was pared by 6 bases and J by 1 base, with 12 bases between. The CDR3 reads CASSGGGENTGELFF. The CDR3 DNA follows: TGCGCCAGCAGCGGAGGGGGGGAGAACACCGGGGAGCTGTTTTTT.

This clonotype appeared many times. The DNA of the CDR3 is TGTGCCAGCAGTGAACCCTCTGGGGCCAACGTCCTGACTTTC. It specifies CASSEPSGANVLTF. This rearrangement joins TRBV12-3 or TRBV12-4 to TRBJ2-6; no definite D call. The CDR3 is made up of 14 amino acids. V was cut by 5 bases and J by 0 bases, with 5 bases left in between.

This clonotype occurred many times. This chain joins TRBV6-1 and TRBJ1-2; D is possibly TRBD1 (6 bases). Germline assignment: CDR1 MNHNS and CDR2 SASEGT. The CDR3 has 13 amino acids. V lost 6 bases and J 10 bases, leaving 18 bases between the germline ends. The CDR3 is CASSVRTAFLYTF. The DNA for the CDR3 is TGTGCCAGCAGCGTAAGGACAGCCTTCCTCTACACCTTC.

This clonotype was counted many times. The V gene is TRBV20-1, the J gene TRBJ2-1; tentative D call: TRBD1 (5 bases). Trimming removed 4 bases at V and 8 bases at J, with 9 bases between. Per germline, CDR1 DFQATT and CDR2 SNEGSKA (reference sequence). The CDR3 has 11 amino acids. Here the CDR3 DNA reads TGCAGTGCTACCTGGGGCGATGAGCAGTTCTTC. Translation gives CSATWGDEQFF.

This clonotype was counted many times. The rearrangement uses TRBV20-1 and TRBJ2-5, with D perhaps TRBD2 (5 bases). Germline V gene data show CDR1 as DFQATT and CDR2 as SNEGSKA (reference sequence). The ends were cut back, 0 bases at V and 5 bases at J, with 16 bases in the middle. CDR3 length equals 15 residues. As DNA, the CDR3 is TGCAGTGCTAGAGATTTGGCTAGCTATGGGGAGACCCAGTACTTC. Protein sequence: CSARDLASYGETQYF.

This clonotype showed up many times. The rearrangement uses TRBV7-9 and TRBJ2-2; D uncertain. The V gene lost 7 bases and the J gene lost 0 bases, with 3 bases spanning the gap. This CDR3 is built from 12 residues. CDR1 and CDR2 from the germline V gene are SEHNR and FQNEAQ (reference sequence). CDR3 region: CASTTNTGELFF. The CDR3 region has the DNA TGTGCCAGCACCACGAACACCGGGGAGCTGTTTTTT.

Only a few counts were recorded for this clonotype. The V call is TRBV6-1, the J call TRBJ2-1; TRBD2 might be the D (6 bases). This CDR3 has 17 amino acids. Trimming pared 5 bases from V and 0 bases from J, leaving 17 bases between. In germline, CDR1 is MNHNS, CDR2 SASEGT. The CDR3: CASSSAIRDSSYNEQFF. CDR3 in DNA: TGTGCCAGCAGTTCCGCTATCCGGGACTCCTCCTACAATGAGCAGTTCTTC.

In its sample, this clonotype was seen many times. This sequence joins TRBV24-1 and TRBJ1-5; D call uncertain. The V end was cut by 1 base, the J end by 7 bases, with 4 bases between. Germline V gives CDR1 KGHDR, CDR2 SFDVKD. The CDR3 consists of 12 residues. The CDR3 here is CATSDLGQPQHF. The CDR3 DNA reads as TGTGCCACCAGTGATTTAGGACAGCCCCAGCATTTT.

This chain connects TRBV2 to TRBJ2-7; 12 bases fit TRBD1. In germline, CDR1 is SNHLY, CDR2 FYNNEI. The CDR3 has 17 residues. After removal of 4 bases from V and 3 bases from J, the junction contained 10 bases not matched to a gene. The DNA for the CDR3 is TGTGCCAGCAGTGTATACTCCGGGACAGGGGGCGTCTACGAGCAGTACTTC. Amino acid sequence: CASSVYSGTGGVYEQYF.

This clonotype has at least ten counts. This sequence joins TRBV7-6 and TRBJ1-1; the match to TRBD1 covers 7 bases. Germline-derived CDR1 and CDR2 are SGHVS and FNYEAQ. Losses at the gene ends were 2 bases for V and 2 bases for J; bases not matched to a gene: 2. This CDR3 is built from 14 residues. Here the CDR3 reads CASSLQGGNTEAFF. The CDR3 bases are TGTGCCAGCAGCTTACAGGGGGGAAACACTGAAGCTTTCTTT. Using reference TRBV7-6 and TRBJ1-1 for the parts outside the CDR3, the full variable domain is GAGVSQSPRYKVTKRGQDVALRCDPISGHVSLYWYRQALGQGPEFLTYFNYEAQQDKSGLPNDRFSAERPEGSISTLTIQRTEQRDSAMYRCASSLQGGNTEAFFGQGTRLTVV.

This clonotype was observed many times. The chain employs TRBV28 and TRBJ2-3, with 11 bases matching TRBD1. The length of the CDR3 is 16 residues. Germline trimming cut 3 bases from V and 4 bases from J; bases unmatched to any gene: 6. Per the germline V gene, CDR1 is MDHEN and CDR2 is SYDVKM. This CDR3 reads CASSFRTGGNADTQYF. The CDR3 coding sequence is TGTGCCAGCAGTTTCCGGACAGGGGGCAACGCAGATACGCAGTATTTT. Drawing the rest from reference TRBV28 and TRBJ2-3, the complete variable domain is DVKVTQSSRYLVKRTGEKVFLECVQDMDHENMFWYRQDPGLGLRLIYFSYDVKMKEKGDIPEGYSVSREKKERFSLILESASTNQTSMYLCASSFRTGGNADTQYFGPGTRLTVL.

This chain connects TRBV5-4 to TRBJ2-2; D gene unclear. Trimming removed 4 bases from V and 6 bases from J, with 16 bases in between. CDR1 is SGHNT, CDR2 YYREEE, per germline (reference sequence). This CDR3 has 15 amino acids. In DNA form, the CDR3 reads TGTGCCAGCAGCCCGACCCAGAATATCGCCGGGGAGCTGTTTTTT. This encodes CASSPTQNIAGELFF. Drawing the rest from reference TRBV5-4 and TRBJ2-2, the complete variable domain is ETGVTQSPTHLIKTRGQQVTLRCSSQSGHNTVSWYQQALGQGPQFIFQYYREEENGRGNFPPRFSGLQFPNYSSELNVNALELDDSALYLCASSPTQNIAGELFFGEGSRLTVL.

This clonotype was detected many times. The chain employs TRBV11-2 and TRBJ2-2; D is ambiguous. Between the trimmed V and J ends, which lost 5 bases and 1 base, there was a span of 20 bases. CDR1 SGHAT and CDR2 FQNNGV come from the germline V gene. The CDR3 is made up of 18 amino acids. CDR3 region: CASSLKPGRARNTGELFF. The CDR3 DNA is TGTGCCAGCAGCCTCAAGCCCGGCCGGGCTCGGAACACCGGGGAGCTGTTTTTT.

Comment on this clonotype: Given a much more abundant clone one base away, this may be a read error. The chain combines TRBV5-4 with TRBJ2-1, with D perhaps TRBD2 (6 bases). This CDR3 contains 15 residues. Germline CDR1 SGHNT, CDR2 YYREEE (reference sequence). The CDR3, as DNA: TGTGCCAGCAGCTACCTAGCGAGGTCCTACAATGAGCATTTCTTC. Amino acids: CASSYLARSYNEHFF.

The genes are TRBV19 and TRBJ2-1; 7 bases agree with TRBD2. After removal of 5 bases from V and 1 base from J, the junction contained 8 bases not matched to a gene. Germline V gives CDR1 LNHDA, CDR2 SQIVND (reference sequence). The CDR3 is 16 residues long. The CDR3 region is CASSALGGISYNEQFF. The CDR3 DNA reads as TGTGCCAGTAGTGCCCTCGGGGGGATTTCCTACAATGAGCAGTTCTTC.

This clonotype occurred a few times. This CDR3 is CSASLGWANVLTF. The CDR3 bases are TGCAGTGCTAGCCTGGGTTGGGCCAACGTCCTGACTTTC. V usage is TRBV20-1 and J usage is TRBJ2-6; D is ambiguous. Germline V gene lookup returns CDR1 DFQATT and CDR2 SNEGSKA (reference sequence). The CDR3 is 13 amino acids. Trimming took 3 bases from V and 5 from J, leaving 8 bases between them.